The T cell receptor (beta chain) under discussion was sequenced for a study of human T cells and chemical hapten exposure. About the study: Patients additionally received therapeutic doses of diphenylcyclopropenone on the scalp once a week, and this continued throughout the roughly 25-week study.

Individual cDNA molecules (in the library) carried attached unique molecular identifiers. TCRdb re-derived calls from the RACE reads in MiXCR, one entry per CDR3 protein. The data contain some 380,000 distinct CDR3 sequences, more than 4.5% of them singletons. Whole-study results and caveats: DPC sensitization produced no change in TCRs with frequency above 1 in 1000.

The V gene end was trimmed by 6 bases and the J gene end by 5 bases; junction bases not matched to a gene: 13. The germline gives CDR1 SNHLY, CDR2 FYNNEI. The CDR3 runs 17 residues. Time point here: patch test 1, 2 weeks after DPC sensitization. Treatment: therapeutic diphenylcyclopropenone sensitization with weekly scalp DPC. The sample holds many counts of this clonotype. Its antigen is undetermined. The rearrangement uses TRBV2 and TRBJ1-1, with TRBD1 identical over 12 bases. The input for sequencing was whole blood, taken in connection with sensitization to the hapten diphenylcyclopropenone (DPC). The sequence derives from a woman in her 50s with alopecia areata. Some clones in this sample may be carry-over from other donors' samples. CDR3 nucleotides: TGTGCCAGCAGCTTACCGGGACAGGGGGCGGTAGGAACTGAAGCTTTCTTT. Its translation: CASSLPGQGAVGTEAFF.